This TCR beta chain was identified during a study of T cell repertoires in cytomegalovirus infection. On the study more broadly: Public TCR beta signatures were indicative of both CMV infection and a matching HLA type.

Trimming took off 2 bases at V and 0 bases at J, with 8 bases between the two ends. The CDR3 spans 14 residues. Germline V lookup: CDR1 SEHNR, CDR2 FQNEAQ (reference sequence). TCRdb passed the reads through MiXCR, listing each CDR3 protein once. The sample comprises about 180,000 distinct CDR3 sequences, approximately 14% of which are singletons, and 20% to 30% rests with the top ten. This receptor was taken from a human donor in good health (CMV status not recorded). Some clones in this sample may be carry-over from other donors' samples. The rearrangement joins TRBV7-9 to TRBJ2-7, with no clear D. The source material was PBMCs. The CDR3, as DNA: TGTGCCAGCAGCTTATCCGCCAACTCCTACGAGCAGTACTTC. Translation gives CASSLSANSYEQYF.